Following are 27 T cell receptor beta chains from one sample sequenced in a study of identical twins. TCRdb used MiXCR to reprocess the 5' RACE reads, holding one entry per CDR3 protein. The repertoire has hundreds of thousands of distinct CDR3 sequences, around a sixth of them found once; the top ten carry about an eighth. The sample was also linked to a second study, of T cells expressing NK-cell markers.

The sequenced material came from PBMCs. The receptors were sampled from a woman younger than 30 in good health.

This clonotype has just a few counts. This chain links TRBV25-1 with TRBJ1-2; the D is unclear. Between the trimmed V and J ends, which lost 4 bases and 6 bases, there was a span of 12 bases. CDR3 length: 13 residues. Germline V gene data show CDR1 as MGHDK and CDR2 as SYGVNS. DNA for the CDR3: TGTGCCAGCAGTGTGGGTTCGGGTAATGGCTACACCTTC. Its protein is CASSVGSGNGYTF.

The rearrangement uses TRBV12-3 or TRBV12-4 and TRBJ2-7, with TRBD1 identical over 10 bases. CDR3 size: 14 residues. With V trimmed by 6 bases and J by 5 bases, 7 bases remained unmatched. Here the CDR3 DNA reads TGTGCCAGCAGGCCCGGGACAGGGGCCCACGAGCAGTACTTC. As protein: CASRPGTGAHEQYF.

This clonotype was seen a handful of times. Here the CDR3 DNA reads TGCGCCAGCAGAACAGGGGCCGCCTTTAGGTACGAGCAGTACTTC. This codes for CASRTGAAFRYEQYF. The rearrangement links TRBV5-1 to TRBJ2-7; TRBD1 aligns across 7 bases. CDR3 length: 15 amino acids. Germline assignment: CDR1 SGHRS and CDR2 YFSETQ. V was pared by 5 bases and J by 4 bases, with 12 bases of the junction left unmatched.

This clonotype was counted between two and nine times. The chain couples TRBV20-1 to TRBJ2-7; D unclear. Germline lookup yields CDR1 DFQATT and CDR2 SNEGSKA (reference sequence). The CDR3 spans 16 residues. Trimming pared 3 bases from V and 3 bases from J, leaving 21 bases between. CDR3 nucleotide sequence: TGCAGTGCTAGTTCCACCAACGGGCCTTGGGGCTACGAGCAGTACTTC. This codes for CSASSTNGPWGYEQYF.

CDR3 nucleotides: TGTGCCAGCAGCTCAAGCTCCGGGACGACCATGAAAGCTTTCTTT. It yields the protein CASSSSSGTTMKAFF. The chain is built from TRBV11-2 and TRBJ1-1, with a tentative D call TRBD1 (5 bases). The CDR3 is 15 amino acids. Trimming shortened V by 4 bases and J by 9 bases, and 21 bases separated the two germline ends. Germline loops: CDR1 SGHAT, CDR2 FQNNGV.

The rearrangement uses TRBV20-1 and TRBJ2-7, with 7 nucleotides matching TRBD1. V was clipped by 0 bases and J by 4 bases; unmatched bases: 6. The CDR3 totals 14 residues. The germline CDR1 and CDR2 sequences are DFQATT and SNEGSKA (reference sequence). The CDR3 bases are TGCAGTGCTAGAGATGAGAACAGGGGTTACGAGCAGTACTTC. Its translation is CSARDENRGYEQYF.

V and J are TRBV7-9 and TRBJ2-1, with unresolved D. Between the trimmed V and J ends, which lost 0 bases and 2 bases, there was a span of 11 bases. There are 16 residues in the CDR3. Germline loops: CDR1 SEHNR, CDR2 FQNEAQ (reference sequence). Here the CDR3 reads CASSLAGSSPYNEQFF. CDR3 sequence (DNA): TGTGCCAGCAGCTTAGCGGGCAGTTCCCCCTACAATGAGCAGTTCTTC.

The V call is TRBV6-2 or TRBV6-3, the J call TRBJ2-7, with 8 positions matching TRBD2. Unmatched junction bases numbered 5, after V lost 10 bases and J lost 3 bases. Germline CDR1 and CDR2: MNHEY and SVGEGT. CDR3 length: 12 residues. The CDR3 spells CATGTRNYEQYF. The CDR3 DNA reads as TGTGCCACGGGGACTAGGAACTACGAGCAGTACTTC.

This clonotype has just a few counts. The genes are TRBV7-2 and TRBJ2-2; D gene ambiguous. Germline V gene lookup returns CDR1 SGHTA and CDR2 FQGNSA. Trimming removed 8 bases from V and 6 bases from J, with 4 bases in between. The CDR3 runs to 10 residues. The DNA of the CDR3 is TGTGCCAGCGCGGCCGGGGAGCTGTTTTTT. Translating gives CASAAGELFF.

The chain recombines TRBV20-1 with TRBJ1-2; D is perhaps TRBD1 (6 bases). V gave up 3 bases and J gave up 4 bases, with 12 bases separating them. The CDR3 consists of 13 residues. Germline CDR1 DFQATT, CDR2 SNEGSKA (reference sequence). DNA of the CDR3: TGCAGTGCTAGCCAGGGGCGCACCTATGGCTACACCTTC. Translated, it gives CSASQGRTYGYTF.

The chain joins TRBV20-1 to TRBJ1-2; a weak D match, TRBD1 (5 bases). Germline-derived CDR1 and CDR2 are DFQATT and SNEGSKA (reference sequence). The CDR3 extends over 15 amino acids. Trimming took 0 bases from V and 2 from J, leaving 13 bases between them. The CDR3 here is CSARDRTKGNYGYTF. CDR3 nucleotide sequence: TGCAGTGCTAGAGACAGAACTAAGGGGAACTATGGCTACACCTTC.

The chain carries TRBV30 and TRBJ1-2; a weak D match, TRBD1 (6 bases). There are 14 residues in the CDR3. The V gene lost 4 bases and the J gene lost 4 bases, with 16 bases spanning the gap. Germline V gene sequence: CDR1 GTSNPN, CDR2 SVGIG (reference sequence). CDR3 bases: TGTGCCTGGACAGCCTTCAGGGGATCCTATGGCTACACCTTC. Its protein product is CAWTAFRGSYGYTF.

The V and J genes are TRBV7-4 and TRBJ2-5; 7 bases agree with TRBD2. The trim removed 6 bases at V and 5 bases at J, leaving 12 bases unmatched. Germline V gene lookup returns CDR1 SGHVT and CDR2 SQSDAQ. The CDR3 consists of 15 residues. Here the CDR3 DNA reads TGTGCCAGCAGGGCGGGAGCGACAGTTTTCGAGACCCAGTACTTC. Protein sequence: CASRAGATVFETQYF.

The chain carries TRBV6-5 and TRBJ2-2; 8 bases match TRBD2. V gave up 2 bases and J gave up 3 bases; unmatched junction bases: 2. This CDR3 is built from 15 residues. Per germline, CDR1 MNHEY and CDR2 SVGAGI. The CDR3 region is CASSYGAGDTGELFF. In nucleotides, the CDR3 is TGTGCCAGCAGTTACGGAGCGGGAGACACCGGGGAGCTGTTTTTT.

The gene calls are TRBV6-1 and TRBJ2-1; 7 bases line up with TRBD2. Losses at the gene ends were 5 bases for V and 5 bases for J; bases not matched to a gene: 9. The V gene's germline CDR1 is MNHNS and CDR2 SASEGT. The CDR3 runs to 15 residues. CDR3 coding DNA: TGTGCCAGCAGTACCACCTGGGGGGGAAACAATGAGCAGTTCTTC. It encodes CASSTTWGGNNEQFF.

This clonotype showed up just a few times. J is TRBJ1-6 and V is TRBV12-3 or TRBV12-4, with TRBD1 as a possible D gene (5 bases). This CDR3 is built from 13 residues. Trimming left V 8 bases short and J 7 bases short, with 12 bases between. The CDR3 sequence is CASSNRPNSPLHF. In nucleotides, the CDR3 is TGTGCCAGCTCAAACAGGCCAAATTCACCCCTCCACTTT.

This clonotype was seen a few times. This chain joins TRBV27 and TRBJ2-1; D possibly corresponds to TRBD1 (6 bases). Trimming removed 8 bases at V and 0 bases at J, with 14 bases between. Germline V lookup: CDR1 MNHEY, CDR2 SMNVEV (reference sequence). The CDR3 consists of 15 residues. CDR3 in DNA: TGTGCCAGCTCCCCCGGGACACACTCCTACAATGAGCAGTTCTTC. It translates to CASSPGTHSYNEQFF.

A few counts support this clonotype. The V call is TRBV15, the J call TRBJ2-1; a possible D gene is TRBD1 (5 bases). There are 16 residues in the CDR3. The germline V gene encodes CDR1 LNHNV and CDR2 YYDKDF (reference sequence). The V end was cut by 2 bases, the J end by 0 bases, with 11 bases between. The CDR3 DNA follows: TGTGCCACCAGCAGACAGGGTCAAAGCTCCTACAATGAGCAGTTCTTC. Its protein product is CATSRQGQSSYNEQFF.

This clonotype was seen a few times. This chain links TRBV7-9 with TRBJ2-7; 7 bases map to TRBD1. The ends lost 5 bases at V and 3 bases at J; junction bases unmatched: 13. The CDR3 length is 16 residues. The germline V gene has CDR1 SEHNR and CDR2 FQNEAQ (reference sequence). CDR3 protein: CASSPPSGQKNYEQYF. As DNA, the CDR3 is TGTGCCAGCAGCCCTCCGTCGGGACAGAAGAACTACGAGCAGTACTTC.

This clonotype was picked up a small number of times. The V call is TRBV20-1, the J call TRBJ2-1, with D possibly TRBD2 on 6 matching bases. The ends were cut back, 1 base at V and 8 bases at J, with 15 bases in the middle. The germline gives CDR1 DFQATT, CDR2 SNEGSKA (reference sequence). This CDR3 has 14 residues. CDR3 sequence: CSARAPTAGHEQFF. DNA of the CDR3: TGCAGTGCTAGAGCCCCCACAGCGGGCCATGAGCAGTTCTTC.

The chain recombines TRBV7-8 with TRBJ1-2; a weak D match, TRBD1 (6 bases). The V gene's germline CDR1 is SGHVS and CDR2 FQNEAQ. V gave up 3 bases and J gave up 6 bases, with 23 bases separating them. The CDR3 contains 17 residues. This CDR3 is CASSFPTTGTVGDGYTF. Written as DNA, the CDR3 is TGTGCCAGCAGCTTCCCCACAACAGGGACCGTTGGTGATGGCTACACCTTC.

The chain employs TRBV20-1 and TRBJ2-5; TRBD2 aligns across 9 bases. The V gene end was trimmed by 5 bases and the J gene end by 4 bases; junction bases not matched to a gene: 17. Germline V gene sequence: CDR1 DFQATT, CDR2 SNEGSKA (reference sequence). This CDR3 comprises 17 residues. CDR3 region: CSASFGTSNYLLETQYF. The CDR3 DNA sequence: TGCAGTGCTTCCTTTGGGACTAGCAACTATCTTTTAGAGACCCAGTACTTC.

This clonotype was counted only a few times. J is TRBJ2-1 and V is TRBV12-3 or TRBV12-4; 7 nucleotides line up with TRBD1. This CDR3 comprises 14 residues. The junction had 3 bases not matched to a gene; V was cut back by 2 bases and J by 5 bases. CDR3 bases: TGTGCCAGCAGTTTAAGGGGGACAGACAATGAGCAGTTCTTC. Translated, it gives CASSLRGTDNEQFF.

The sample holds a few counts of this clonotype. The chain has TRBV20-1 and TRBJ1-6, with TRBD1 matching 10 bases. CDR3 length: 15 amino acids. Per the germline V gene, CDR1 is DFQATT and CDR2 is SNEGSKA (reference sequence). Losses at the gene ends were 3 bases for V and 8 bases for J; bases not matched to a gene: 7. The CDR3: CSARPWDRGDSPLHF. The CDR3 DNA reads TGCAGTGCTAGGCCCTGGGACAGGGGCGATTCACCCCTCCACTTT.

This rearrangement joins TRBV20-1 to TRBJ2-3, with D unclear. V lost 5 bases and J lost 2, with 26 bases in between. There are 18 residues in the CDR3. Germline V lookup: CDR1 DFQATT, CDR2 SNEGSKA (reference sequence). The CDR3 sequence is CSAEFMTDPRTFTDTQYF. CDR3 nucleotides: TGCAGTGCTGAATTCATGACGGATCCCCGTACCTTCACAGATACGCAGTATTTT.

The chain joins TRBV4-2 to TRBJ2-4; no clear D. CDR1 and CDR2 (germline): LGHNA, YNFKEQ. There are 13 residues in the CDR3. Trimming removed 5 bases at V and 5 bases at J, with 10 bases between. The CDR3, as DNA: TGTGCCAGCAGCGGGGTAACAGAAAACATTCAGTACTTC. It is translated as CASSGVTENIQYF.

The chain links TRBV24-1 to TRBJ2-2; D is unresolved. The CDR3 spans 12 residues. Germline V CDR1 and CDR2: KGHDR, SFDVKD. The V gene lost 6 bases and the J gene lost 5 bases, with 6 bases spanning the gap. CDR3 nucleotide sequence: TGTGCCACCAGTAAGGAAACCGGGGAGCTGTTTTTT. Amino acid sequence: CATSKETGELFF.